This T cell receptor (beta chain) derives from a study of shared T cell receptors in the human thymus (dated by TCRdb to the early 2020s). Study-level background: The study examined how self-reactive, shared T-cell receptor alpha chains are generated in the human thymus.

Details on this clone: What this receptor recognizes is not known. No quality values exist for individual bases; no much larger clone is one base distant.

The library came from the immunoSEQ multiplex PCR assay. The clones in this table, taken by TCRdb from immuneACCESS, are in-frame only. Not every clone is retained; where verified, under half of the shortfall comes from an unresolved V gene, and the cause of the rest is unknown. The sample data list hundreds of thousands of clones, and approximately 88% of these were observed just once. Clones ranked in the top ten supply about 0.01% of the sample. The CDR3, cysteine through phenylalanine, is 12 amino acids long. Left in the record is the CDR3 DNA by itself, 36 bases read in frame from the first base. V drops 5 bases and J drops 2 bases, leaving 5 bases in between. The germline V gene yields SGHTA for CDR1 and FQGNSA for CDR2. The sample was also reused in another study, on human thymus T cells. As the second study states: The donors were immunologically healthy infants in Finland who had open corrective cardiac surgery for congenital heart defects. Thymus tissue was obtained as surgical resects removed during corrective cardiac surgery. Both the thymic and the peripheral blood repertoires appeared to show biased V and J gene segment usage. The related research found that thymic TCR repertoires overlapped highly between unrelated individuals. The study described the TCR alpha and beta repertoires in eight or nine infant thymus samples and a few matching peripheral blood samples. The cohort included more than 5 male and two female infants, with donor ages spanning 7 to 244 days. Thymocytes were released mechanically from tissue and stored at -70 °C as pellets of 10-30 million cells. A QIAsymphony instrument was used to extract genomic DNA from the frozen cell pellets. The immunoSEQ multiplex PCR assay was used to amplify the TCRB and TCRAD loci from a standardized quantity of quality-controlled genomic DNA. The amplicons spanned the V(D)J region and were long enough to cover the CDR3 and allow V and J genes to be identified. The commercial immunoSEQ service was used to sequence amplicons on an Illumina platform. Primer bias and sequencing errors were corrected as previously described, and TCRAD and TCRB definitions were based on the IMGT database. Analysis of the repertoires was done with immunoSEQ Analyzer 3.0 and VDJTools and included basic statistics, V/J segment usage, diversity estimates, rarefaction and pairwise overlap. To estimate diversity, the Chao1, ChaoE, Efron-Thisted, Shannon and inverse Simpson indices were applied, and diversity was also estimated on datasets down-sampled to the smallest sample. Repertoire overlap was determined by strict matching of CDR3 nucleotide sequence, V gene and J gene, and Jaccard-based multidimensional scaling clustering was applied. On average, roughly 810,000 unique TCRB clonotypes were obtained from thymus samples, compared with 70,000 to 90,000 from blood samples.

Recombination linked TRBV7-2 to TRBJ2-3, with the D gene too uncertain to name. Sequencing input: thymocytes. The clonotype comes from a boy under two years old with a congenital heart defect. Donor details come from another sample of the same person, matched by shared clones. The CDR3 reads CASSLITDTQYF. The sequence in DNA is TGTGCCAGCAGCCTAATCACAGATACGCAGTATTTT.